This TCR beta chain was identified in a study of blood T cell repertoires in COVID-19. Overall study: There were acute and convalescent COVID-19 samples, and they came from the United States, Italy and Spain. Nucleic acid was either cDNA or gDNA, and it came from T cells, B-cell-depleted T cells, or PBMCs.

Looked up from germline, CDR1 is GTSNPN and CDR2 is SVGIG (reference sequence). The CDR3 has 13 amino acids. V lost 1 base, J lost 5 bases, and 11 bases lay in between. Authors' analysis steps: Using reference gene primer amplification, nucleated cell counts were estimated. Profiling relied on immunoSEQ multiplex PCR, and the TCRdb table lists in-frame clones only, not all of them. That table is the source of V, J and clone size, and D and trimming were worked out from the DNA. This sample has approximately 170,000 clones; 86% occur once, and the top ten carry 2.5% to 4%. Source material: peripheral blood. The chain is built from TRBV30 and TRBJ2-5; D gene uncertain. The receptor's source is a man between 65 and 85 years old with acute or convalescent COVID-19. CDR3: CAWSGSSRETQYF. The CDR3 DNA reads TGTGCCTGGAGTGGTTCTAGTAGGGAGACCCAGTACTTC.